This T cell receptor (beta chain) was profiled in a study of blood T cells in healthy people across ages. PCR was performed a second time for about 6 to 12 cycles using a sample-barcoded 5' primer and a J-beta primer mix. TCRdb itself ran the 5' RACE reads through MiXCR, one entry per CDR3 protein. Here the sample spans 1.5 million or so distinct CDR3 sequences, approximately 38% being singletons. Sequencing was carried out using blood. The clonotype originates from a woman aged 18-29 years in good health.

As DNA, the CDR3 is TGCAGTGCGGAGGGTGGACTGGGTAACTATGGCTACACCTTC. Translation: CSAEGGLGNYGYTF. J is TRBJ1-2 and V is TRBV20-1; D gene uncertain. V dropped 6 bases and J dropped 1 base, with 15 bases sitting between them. CDR1 and CDR2 (germline): DFQATT, SNEGSKA (reference sequence). The CDR3 has 14 amino acids.